In this sample, the clone carrying this TCR beta chain turned up many times. The antigen remains unidentified. The library protocol tagged individual cDNA molecules with unique molecular identifiers. TCRdb recomputed calls from the 5' RACE reads with MiXCR, one row per CDR3 protein. The sample lists about 80,000 distinct CDR3 sequences, 14% seen once, with roughly 9.8% in the top ten. The source of the sample is a study of early T cells in non-severe SARS-CoV-2 infection. Study context: Unsorted whole blood bulk RNA was sequenced, with unpaired chains.

Regarding the study as a whole: VDJdb matches were skewed toward anti-spike CD8 T cell responses.

The CDR3 consists of 17 residues. Germline trimming cut 1 base from V and 2 bases from J; bases unmatched to any gene: 7. Germline assignment: CDR1 SGHVS and CDR2 FNYEAQ. The sequenced material came from whole blood. This chain joins TRBV7-6 and TRBJ2-3; 9 nucleotides agree with TRBD1. This clonotype was obtained from an adult who was a healthcare worker with PCR-confirmed SARS-CoV-2 infection or an uninfected control (not recorded which). CDR3 bases: TGTGCCAGCAGCTTAGAACCGGGACAGGGTTACACAGATACGCAGTATTTT. Translating it yields CASSLEPGQGYTDTQYF.